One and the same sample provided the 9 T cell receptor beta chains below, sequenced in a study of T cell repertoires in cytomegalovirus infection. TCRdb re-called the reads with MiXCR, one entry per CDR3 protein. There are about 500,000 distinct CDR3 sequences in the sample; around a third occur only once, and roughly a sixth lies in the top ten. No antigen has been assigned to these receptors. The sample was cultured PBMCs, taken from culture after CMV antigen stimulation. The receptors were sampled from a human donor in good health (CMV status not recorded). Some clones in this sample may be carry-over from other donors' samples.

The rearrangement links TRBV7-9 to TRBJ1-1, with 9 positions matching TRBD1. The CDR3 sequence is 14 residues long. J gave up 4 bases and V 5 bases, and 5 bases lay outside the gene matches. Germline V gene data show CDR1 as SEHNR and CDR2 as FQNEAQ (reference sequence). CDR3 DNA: TGTGCCAGCAGCCTACAGGGGGCGCCCACTGAAGCTTTCTTT. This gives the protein CASSLQGAPTEAFF. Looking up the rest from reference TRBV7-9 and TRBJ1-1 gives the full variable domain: DTGVSQNPRHKITKRGQNVTFRCDPISEHNRLYWYRQTLGQGPEFLTYFQNEAQLEKSRLLSDRFSAERPKGSFSTLEIQRTEQGDSAMYLCASSLQGAPTEAFFGQGTRLTVV.

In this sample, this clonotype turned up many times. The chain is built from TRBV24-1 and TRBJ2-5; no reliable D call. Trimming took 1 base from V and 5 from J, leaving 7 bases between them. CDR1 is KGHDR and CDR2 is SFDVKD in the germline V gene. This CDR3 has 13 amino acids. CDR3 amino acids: CATSDFPRETQYF. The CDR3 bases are TGTGCCACCAGTGATTTCCCCCGGGAGACCCAGTACTTC.

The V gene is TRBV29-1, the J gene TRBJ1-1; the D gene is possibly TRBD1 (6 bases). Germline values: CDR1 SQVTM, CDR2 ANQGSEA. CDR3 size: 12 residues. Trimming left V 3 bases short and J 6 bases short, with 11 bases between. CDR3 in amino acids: CSVEETGPEAFF. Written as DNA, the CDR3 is TGCAGCGTTGAGGAGACAGGCCCTGAAGCTTTCTTT.

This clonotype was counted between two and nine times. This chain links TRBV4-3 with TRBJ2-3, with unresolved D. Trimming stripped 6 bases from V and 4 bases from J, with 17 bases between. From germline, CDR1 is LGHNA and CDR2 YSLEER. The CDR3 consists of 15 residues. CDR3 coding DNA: TGCGCCAGCAGTCATACCCCCAGGCTTGCAGATACGCAGTATTTT. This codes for CASSHTPRLADTQYF.

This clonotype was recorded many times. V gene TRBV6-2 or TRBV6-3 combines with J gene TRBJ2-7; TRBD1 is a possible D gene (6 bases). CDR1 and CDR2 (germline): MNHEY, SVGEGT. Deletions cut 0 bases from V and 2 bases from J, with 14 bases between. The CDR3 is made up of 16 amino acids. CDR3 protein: CASSYSNRVFTYEQYF. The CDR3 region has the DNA TGTGCCAGCAGTTACTCGAACAGGGTATTTACCTACGAGCAGTACTTC.

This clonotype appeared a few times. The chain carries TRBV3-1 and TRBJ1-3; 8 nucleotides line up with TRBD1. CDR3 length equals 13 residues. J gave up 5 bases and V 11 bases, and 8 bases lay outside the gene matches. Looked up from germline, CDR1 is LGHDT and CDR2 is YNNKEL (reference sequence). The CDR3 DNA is TGTGCCGCAGGGGCCAGGGGGCGAAACACCATATATTTT. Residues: CAAGARGRNTIYF.

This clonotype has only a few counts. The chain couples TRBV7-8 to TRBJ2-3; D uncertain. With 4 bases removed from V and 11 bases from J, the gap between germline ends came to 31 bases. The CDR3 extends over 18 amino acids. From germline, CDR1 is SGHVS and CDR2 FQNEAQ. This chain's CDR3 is CASSSNAGPRLGDLKQYF. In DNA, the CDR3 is TGTGCCAGCAGCTCCAACGCCGGGCCCAGGTTGGGCGACCTGAAGCAGTATTTT.

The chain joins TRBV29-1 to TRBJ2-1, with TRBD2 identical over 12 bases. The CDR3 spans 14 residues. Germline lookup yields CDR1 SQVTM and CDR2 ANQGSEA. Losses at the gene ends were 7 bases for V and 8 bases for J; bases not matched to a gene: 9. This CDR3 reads CSGLTSGREYEQFF. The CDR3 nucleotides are TGCAGCGGCCTGACTAGCGGGAGAGAGTATGAGCAGTTCTTC.

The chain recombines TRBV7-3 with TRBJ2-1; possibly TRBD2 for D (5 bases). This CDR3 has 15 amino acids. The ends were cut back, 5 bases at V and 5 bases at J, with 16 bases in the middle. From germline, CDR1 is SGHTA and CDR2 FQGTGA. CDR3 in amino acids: CASSPQGAVNNEQFF. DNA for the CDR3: TGTGCCAGCAGCCCCCAAGGAGCGGTGAACAATGAGCAGTTCTTC.